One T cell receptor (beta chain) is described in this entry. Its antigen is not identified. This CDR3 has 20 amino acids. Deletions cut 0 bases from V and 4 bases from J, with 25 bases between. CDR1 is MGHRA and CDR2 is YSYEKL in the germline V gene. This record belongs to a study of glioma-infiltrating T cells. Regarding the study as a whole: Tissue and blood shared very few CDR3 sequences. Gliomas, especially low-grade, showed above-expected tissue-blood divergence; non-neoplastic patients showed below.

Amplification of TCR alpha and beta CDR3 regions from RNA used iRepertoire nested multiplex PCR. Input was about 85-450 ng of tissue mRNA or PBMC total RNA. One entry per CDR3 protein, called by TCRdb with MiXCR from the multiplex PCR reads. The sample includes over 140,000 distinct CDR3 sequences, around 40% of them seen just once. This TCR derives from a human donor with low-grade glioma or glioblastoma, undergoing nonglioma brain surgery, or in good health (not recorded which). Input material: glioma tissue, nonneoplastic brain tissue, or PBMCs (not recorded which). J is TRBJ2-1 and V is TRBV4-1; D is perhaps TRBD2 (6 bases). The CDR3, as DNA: TGCGCCAGCAGCCAAGATCTAGGAAAGATAGCGGAGGGGAGGTACAATGAGCAGTTCTTC. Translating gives CASSQDLGKIAEGRYNEQFF.